The 14 T cell receptor beta chains given below trace back to one sample, sequenced in a study of T cells in Graves' hyperthyroidism and ophthalmopathy. Amplified regions were TCR beta CDR3 sequences from RNA transcripts. HTBI primers were the set used in a first-round RT-PCR of the TCR CDR3. TCRdb reanalysed the multiplex PCR reads using MiXCR and keeps one entry per CDR3 protein. The sample consists of about 360,000 distinct CDR3 sequences, about 13% of them appearing once. Sequenced: blood. The receptor set was obtained from a man aged 30-40 years with Graves' hyperthyroidism that later progressed to Graves' ophthalmopathy.

The rearrangement links TRBV14 to TRBJ1-1; D uncertain. The CDR3 covers 11 residues. Per the germline V gene, CDR1 is SGHDN and CDR2 is FVKESK. V lost 0 bases and J lost 7, with 3 bases in between. CDR3 nucleotides: TGTGCCAGCAGCCAAGATGATGAAGCTTTCTTT. Encoded protein: CASSQDDEAFF.

This clonotype was counted many times. The chain carries TRBV14 and TRBJ2-5, with D perhaps given as TRBD1 or TRBD2 (5 bases each). The CDR3 is 14 amino acids. Germline CDR1 reads SGHDN; CDR2 reads FVKESK. The V end lost 2 bases, the J end lost 5 bases, and 12 bases lay between the germline ends. CDR3 sequence: CASSQPVGEETQYF. DNA of the CDR3: TGTGCCAGCAGCCAACCGGTGGGGGAGGAGACCCAGTACTTC.

This clonotype was seen only a few times. This rearrangement joins TRBV30 to TRBJ2-5, with TRBD2 identical over 7 bases. V lost 2 bases and J lost 2; bases outside the gene matches: 11. CDR1 is GTSNPN and CDR2 is SVGIG in the germline V gene (reference sequence). The CDR3 is 16 residues long. DNA of the CDR3: TGTGCCTGGAGTCAGGCGAGGTGGGGGGGACAAGAGACCCAGTACTTC. Its protein is CAWSQARWGGQETQYF. The entire variable domain, with the rest obtained from reference TRBV30 and TRBJ2-5, is as follows: SQTIHQWPATLVQPVGSPLSLECTVEGTSNPNLYWYRQAAGRGLQLLFYSVGIGQISSEVPQNLSASRPQDRQFILSSKKLLLSDSGFYLCAWSQARWGGQETQYFGPGTRLLVL.

This clonotype was counted many times. This chain joins TRBV6-1 and TRBJ1-1, with 7 bases lining up with TRBD1. Per germline, CDR1 MNHNS and CDR2 SASEGT. V lost 6 bases, J lost 0 bases, and 7 bases stayed unmatched. The length of the CDR3 is 15 residues. The CDR3 protein is CASSARGPMNTEAFF. The DNA of the CDR3 is TGTGCCAGCAGCGCGAGGGGGCCTATGAACACTGAAGCTTTCTTT.

DNA of the CDR3: TGTGCCAGCAGCTTAGAAGGTAGGAGTTCCTACAATGAGCAGTTCTTC. Protein sequence: CASSLEGRSSYNEQFF. V usage is TRBV7-2 and J usage is TRBJ2-1; D remains ambiguous. Trimming removed 1 base at V and 1 base at J, with 11 bases between. Germline V gives CDR1 SGHTA, CDR2 FQGNSA. The CDR3 is made up of 16 amino acids.

The chain employs TRBV3-1 and TRBJ2-1, with 8 bases aligning to TRBD1. Germline-derived CDR1 and CDR2 are LGHDT and YNNKEL (reference sequence). The CDR3 consists of 14 residues. V lost 3 bases and J lost 7; bases outside the gene matches: 5. CDR3 in amino acids: CASSQRTGKNEQFF. CDR3 in DNA: TGTGCCAGCAGCCAGAGGACAGGGAAAAATGAGCAGTTCTTC.

The chain recombines TRBV6-5 with TRBJ1-1; no firm D call. The length of the CDR3 is 14 residues. V lost 2 bases, J lost 3 bases, and 10 bases lay in between. Germline V lookup: CDR1 MNHEY, CDR2 SVGAGI. CDR3 sequence reads: CASSYGRDYTEAFF. The CDR3 DNA sequence: TGTGCCAGCAGTTACGGGCGGGATTACACTGAAGCTTTCTTT.

The gene calls are TRBV20-1 and TRBJ2-5, with 9 bases aligning to TRBD2. V gave up 4 bases and J gave up 0 bases; unmatched junction bases: 6. CDR3 length: 15 amino acids. CDR1 is DFQATT and CDR2 is SNEGSKA in the germline V gene (reference sequence). Here the CDR3 DNA reads TGCAGTGCTACGAGCGGGGGGACGTACCAAGAGACCCAGTACTTC. Encoded protein: CSATSGGTYQETQYF.

The sample holds many counts of this clonotype. The rearrangement joins TRBV2 to TRBJ2-3, with TRBD2 matching over 8 bases. Germline V gene sequence: CDR1 SNHLY, CDR2 FYNNEI. V lost 5 bases and J lost 5; bases outside the gene matches: 15. This CDR3 is built from 17 residues. CDR3 sequence reads: CASSPLGSGGSGDTQYF. As DNA, the CDR3 is TGTGCCAGCAGTCCCCTGGGGAGCGGGGGTTCGGGAGATACGCAGTATTTT.

The gene calls are TRBV18 and TRBJ1-1; no firm D call. V was clipped by 4 bases and J by 3 bases, with 12 bases between them. The CDR3 is 14 amino acids. Germline CDR1 KGHSH, CDR2 LQKENI. The CDR3 sequence: CASSLVGSYTEAFF. For the CDR3, the DNA is TGTGCCAGCTCACTGGTCGGCAGTTACACTGAAGCTTTCTTT.

V usage is TRBV4-1 and J usage is TRBJ2-7; D unresolved. Trimming pared 3 bases from V and 2 bases from J, leaving 11 bases between. The CDR3 has 14 residues. CDR1 and CDR2 (germline): MGHRA, YSYEKL. The DNA for the CDR3 is TGCGCCAGCAGCCATGGCATGGGCCCCTACGAGCAGTACTTC. Translation: CASSHGMGPYEQYF.

The table lists this clonotype with many counts. The chain employs TRBV27 and TRBJ2-3; 8 bases are a match to TRBD1. Germline V gives CDR1 MNHEY, CDR2 SMNVEV (reference sequence). CDR3 length: 17 residues. The junction had 8 bases not matched to a gene; V was cut back by 1 base and J by 2 bases. Here the CDR3 reads CASSLYAQGAYTDTQYF. The DNA of the CDR3 is TGTGCCAGCAGTTTATACGCCCAGGGGGCTTACACAGATACGCAGTATTTT.

The sample holds many counts of this clonotype. The V gene is TRBV7-6, the J gene TRBJ1-1; no clear D. V lost 1 base, J lost 3 bases, and 9 bases lay in between. The germline V gene has CDR1 SGHVS and CDR2 FNYEAQ. There are 14 residues in the CDR3. The CDR3 nucleotides are TGTGCCAGCAGCTTAGGGGCAGACTACACTGAAGCTTTCTTT. Protein product: CASSLGADYTEAFF.

This clonotype was detected a few times. This chain joins TRBV5-1 and TRBJ1-1; possible D gene TRBD1, 5 bases. This CDR3 has 14 amino acids. Germline V gene sequence: CDR1 SGHRS, CDR2 YFSETQ. V lost 3 bases, J lost 0 bases, and 9 bases lay in between. The CDR3: CASSSMGVNTEAFF. CDR3 DNA sequence: TGCGCCAGCAGCTCGATGGGGGTGAACACTGAAGCTTTCTTT.